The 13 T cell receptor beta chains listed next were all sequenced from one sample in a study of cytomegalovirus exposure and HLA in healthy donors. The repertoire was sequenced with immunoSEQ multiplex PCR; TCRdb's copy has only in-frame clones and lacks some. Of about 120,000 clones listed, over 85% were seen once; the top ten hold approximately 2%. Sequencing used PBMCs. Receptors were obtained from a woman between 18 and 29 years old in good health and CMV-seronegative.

This CDR3 is CASSVASTNEKLFF. CDR3 sequence (DNA): TGCGCCAGCAGTGTGGCTTCAACTAATGAAAAACTGTTTTTT. This chain links TRBV10-2 with TRBJ1-4; no definite D call. The V end lost 4 bases, the J end lost 0 bases, and 6 bases lay between the germline ends. CDR1 and CDR2 from the germline V gene are WSHSY and SAAADI. CDR3 length: 14 residues.

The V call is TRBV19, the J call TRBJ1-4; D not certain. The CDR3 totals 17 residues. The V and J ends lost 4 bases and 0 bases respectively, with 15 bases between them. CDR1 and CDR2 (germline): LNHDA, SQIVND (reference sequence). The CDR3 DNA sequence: TGTGCCAGTAGTAGAGGCGGCAGCGGTACAACTAATGAAAAACTGTTTTTT. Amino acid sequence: CASSRGGSGTTNEKLFF.

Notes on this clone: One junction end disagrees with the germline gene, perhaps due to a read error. The CDR3 coding sequence is TGCGCCAGCAGCTTGGAGGGGAACCCCACCCGGGAGCTGTTTTTT. Translated, it gives CASSLEGNPTRELFF. This rearrangement joins TRBV5-1 to TRBJ2-2; the D gene is possibly TRBD1 (5 bases). The CDR3 totals 15 residues. Germline CDR1 SGHRS, CDR2 YFSETQ.

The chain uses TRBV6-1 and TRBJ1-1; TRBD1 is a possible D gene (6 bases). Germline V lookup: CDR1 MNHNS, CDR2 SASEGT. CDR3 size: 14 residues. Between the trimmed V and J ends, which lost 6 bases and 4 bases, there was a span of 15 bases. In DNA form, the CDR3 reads TGTGCCAGCAGCAGCACAGGGATTTTCACTGAAGCTTTCTTT. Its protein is CASSSTGIFTEAFF.

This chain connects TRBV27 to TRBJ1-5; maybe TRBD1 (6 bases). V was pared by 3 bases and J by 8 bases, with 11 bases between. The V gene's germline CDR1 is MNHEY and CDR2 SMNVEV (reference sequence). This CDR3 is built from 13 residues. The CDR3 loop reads CASSFLPGEPQHF. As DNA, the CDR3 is TGTGCCAGCAGTTTCTTACCAGGGGAGCCCCAGCATTTT.

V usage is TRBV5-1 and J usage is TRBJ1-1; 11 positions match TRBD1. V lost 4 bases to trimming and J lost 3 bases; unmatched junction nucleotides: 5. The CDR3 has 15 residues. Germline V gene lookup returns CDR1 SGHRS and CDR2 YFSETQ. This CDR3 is CASSKGQGVDTEAFF. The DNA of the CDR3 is TGCGCCAGCAGCAAGGGACAGGGGGTAGACACTGAAGCTTTCTTT.

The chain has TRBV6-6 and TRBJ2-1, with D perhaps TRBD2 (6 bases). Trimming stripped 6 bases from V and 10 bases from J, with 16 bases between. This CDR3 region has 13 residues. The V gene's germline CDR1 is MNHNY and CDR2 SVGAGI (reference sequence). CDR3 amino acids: CASSSFGAGEQFF. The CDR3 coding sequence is TGTGCCAGCAGCTCGTTTGGGGCGGGAGAGCAGTTCTTC.

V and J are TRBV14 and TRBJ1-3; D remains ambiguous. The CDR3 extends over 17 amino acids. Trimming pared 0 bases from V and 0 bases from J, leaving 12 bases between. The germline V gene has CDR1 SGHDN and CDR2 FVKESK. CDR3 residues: CASSQDSGMSSGNTIYF. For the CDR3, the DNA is TGTGCCAGCAGCCAAGATTCGGGGATGAGCTCTGGAAACACCATATATTTT.

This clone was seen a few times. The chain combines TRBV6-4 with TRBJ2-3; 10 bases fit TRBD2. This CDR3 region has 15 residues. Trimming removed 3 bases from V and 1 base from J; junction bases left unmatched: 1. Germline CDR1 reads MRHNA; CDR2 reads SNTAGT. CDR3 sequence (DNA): TGTGCCAGCAGTGAGGGGACTAGCGGCACAGATACGCAGTATTTT. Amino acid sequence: CASSEGTSGTDTQYF.

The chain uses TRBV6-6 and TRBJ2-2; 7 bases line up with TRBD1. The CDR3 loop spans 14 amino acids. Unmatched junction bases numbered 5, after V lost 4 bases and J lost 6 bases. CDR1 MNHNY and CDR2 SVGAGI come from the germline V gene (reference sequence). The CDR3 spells CASSLNRGAGELFF. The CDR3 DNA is TGTGCCAGCAGTTTGAACAGGGGTGCCGGGGAGCTGTTTTTT.

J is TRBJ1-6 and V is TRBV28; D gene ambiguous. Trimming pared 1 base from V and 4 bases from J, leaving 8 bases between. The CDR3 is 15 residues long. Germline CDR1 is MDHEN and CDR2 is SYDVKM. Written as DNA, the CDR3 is TGTGCCAGCAGTTTATACACACCATATAATTCACCCCTCCACTTT. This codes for CASSLYTPYNSPLHF.

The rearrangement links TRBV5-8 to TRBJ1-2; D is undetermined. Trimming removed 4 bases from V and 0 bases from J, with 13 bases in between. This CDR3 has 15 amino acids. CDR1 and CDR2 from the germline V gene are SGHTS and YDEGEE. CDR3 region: CASSLPMVANYGYTF. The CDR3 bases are TGTGCCAGCAGCCTACCGATGGTTGCTAACTATGGCTACACCTTC.

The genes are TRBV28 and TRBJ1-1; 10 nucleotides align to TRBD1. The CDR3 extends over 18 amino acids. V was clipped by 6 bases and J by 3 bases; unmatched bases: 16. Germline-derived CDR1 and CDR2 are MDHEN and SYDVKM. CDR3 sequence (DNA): TGTGCCAGCAGACGACAGGGGGCCCGTACTTGGGGGGACACTGAAGCTTTCTTT. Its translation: CASRRQGARTWGDTEAFF.